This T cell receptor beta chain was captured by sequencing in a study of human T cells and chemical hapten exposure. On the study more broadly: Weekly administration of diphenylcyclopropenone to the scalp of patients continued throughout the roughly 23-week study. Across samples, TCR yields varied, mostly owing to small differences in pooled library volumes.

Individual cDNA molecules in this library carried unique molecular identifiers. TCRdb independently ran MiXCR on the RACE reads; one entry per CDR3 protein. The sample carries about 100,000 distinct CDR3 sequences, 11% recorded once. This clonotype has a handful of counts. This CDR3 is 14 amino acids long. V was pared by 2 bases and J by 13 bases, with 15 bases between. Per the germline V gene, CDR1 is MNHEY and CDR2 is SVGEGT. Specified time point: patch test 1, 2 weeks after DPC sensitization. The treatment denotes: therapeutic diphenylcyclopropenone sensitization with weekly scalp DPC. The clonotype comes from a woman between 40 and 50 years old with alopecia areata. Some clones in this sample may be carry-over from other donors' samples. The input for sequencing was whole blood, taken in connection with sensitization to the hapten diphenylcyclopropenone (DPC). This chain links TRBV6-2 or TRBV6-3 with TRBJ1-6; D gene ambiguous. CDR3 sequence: CASSYEAWNSPLHF. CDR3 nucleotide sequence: TGTGCCAGCAGTTACGAAGCATGGAACTCTCCCCTCCACTTT.